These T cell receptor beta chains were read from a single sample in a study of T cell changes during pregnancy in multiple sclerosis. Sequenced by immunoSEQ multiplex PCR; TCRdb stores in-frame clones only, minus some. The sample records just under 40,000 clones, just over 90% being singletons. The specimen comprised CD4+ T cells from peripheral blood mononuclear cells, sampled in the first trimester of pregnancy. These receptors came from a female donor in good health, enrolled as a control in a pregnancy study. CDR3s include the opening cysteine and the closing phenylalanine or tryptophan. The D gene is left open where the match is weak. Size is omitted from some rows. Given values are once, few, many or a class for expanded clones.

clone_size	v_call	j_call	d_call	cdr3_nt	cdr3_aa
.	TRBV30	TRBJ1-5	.	TGTGCCGGAGGACGAGGGATGGGTCAGCCCCAGCATTTT	CAGGRGMGQPQHF
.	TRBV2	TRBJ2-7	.	TGTGCCAGCAGTTTTGACAGGCGCACCTACGAGCAGTACTTC	CASSFDRRTYEQYF
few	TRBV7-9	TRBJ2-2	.	TGTGCCAGCAGCGCCGCACAGGGAACGAACACCGGGGAGCTGTTTTTT	CASSAAQGTNTGELFF
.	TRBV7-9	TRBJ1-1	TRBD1	TGTGCCAGCAGCCCACAGGGGAACGCTGAAGCTTTCTTT	CASSPQGNAEAFF
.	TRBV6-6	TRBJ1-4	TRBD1	TGTGCCAGCACCCCGGACAGGGGGCAGGGTAATGAAAAACTGTTTTTT	CASTPDRGQGNEKLFF
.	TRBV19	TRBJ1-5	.	TGTGCCAGTAGCTTAGCATTTCAGCCCCAGCATTTT	CASSLAFQPQHF
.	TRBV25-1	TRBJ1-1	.	TGTGCCAGCAGTGAATACACAGGTAGAACTGAAGCTTTCTTT	CASSEYTGRTEAFF
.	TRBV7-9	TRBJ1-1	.	TGTGCCAGCAGCTTAGCCCAGAACACTGAAGCTTTCTTT	CASSLAQNTEAFF
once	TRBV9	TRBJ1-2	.	TGTGCCAGCAGCGTACAGGGGACGGAATGGGGCTACACCTTC	CASSVQGTEWGYTF
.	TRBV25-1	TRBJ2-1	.	TGTGCCAGCAGTGCACCGGGGTATGGTGTCGGGGAGCAGTTCTTC	CASSAPGYGVGEQFF
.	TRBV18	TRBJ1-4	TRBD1	TGTGCCAGCTCACCAGTCGAAGGACAGGCATATCGGCTGTTTTTT	CASSPVEGQAYRLFF
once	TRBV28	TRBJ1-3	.	TGTGCCACCACAGGATATAGGGACACCATATATTTT	CATTGYRDTIYF
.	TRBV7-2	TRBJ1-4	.	TGTGCCAGCAGCTGGAGGGACGGTTCGAATGAAAAACTGTTTTTT	CASSWRDGSNEKLFF
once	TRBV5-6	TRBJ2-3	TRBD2	TGTGCCAGCAACAAGCGGGGGGGTAGCACAGATACGCAGTATTTT	CASNKRGGSTDTQYF
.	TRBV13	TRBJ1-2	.	TGTGCCAGCAGCCGGGGGAAGGCTTTTAACTATGGCTACACCTTC	CASSRGKAFNYGYTF
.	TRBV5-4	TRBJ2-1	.	TGTGCCAGCAGCCGGGACATTAACAATGAGCAGTTCTTC	CASSRDINNEQFF
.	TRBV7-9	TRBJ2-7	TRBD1	TGTGCCAGCAGCTTAGCCCCGGGACAGGGATCTGTAGAGCAGTACTTC	CASSLAPGQGSVEQYF
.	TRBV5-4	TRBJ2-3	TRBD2	TGTGCCAGCAGCTTGGACCGGGGGGGGGTCCCTCTTGCGCAGTATTTT	CASSLDRGGVPLAQYF
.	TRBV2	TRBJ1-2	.	TGTGCCAGCGGGAGGATGGGGCGCTACACCTTC	CASGRMGRYTF
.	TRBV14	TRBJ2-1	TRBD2	TGTGCCAGCAGCCAAGGGTTAGGACTAGCGGGGGGGCCGTCCTACAATGAGCAGTTCTTC	CASSQGLGLAGGPSYNEQFF
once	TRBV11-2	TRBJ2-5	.	TGTGCCAGCAGCCCCGGACACCTCCAAGAGACCCAGTACTTC	CASSPGHLQETQYF